The 14 T cell receptor beta chains below were found in one sample sequenced in a study of OX40 agonist ivuxolimab in advanced cancers. Clones were read by immunoSEQ multiplex PCR, and TCRdb kept only the in-frame ones, dropping some. The sample includes fewer than 35,000 clones, more than 70% seen only once; the top ten take 20% to 25%. The sample was CD4+ or CD8+ T cells sorted from blood, taken in a trial of the OX40 agonist ivuxolimab. These receptors were obtained from an adult with an advanced solid tumor such as melanoma, head and neck, liver or kidney cancer.

This clone was seen only a few times. CDR3 in amino acids: CASQTGVYEQYF. CDR3 coding DNA: TGTGCCAGCCAGACAGGGGTGTACGAGCAGTACTTC. This chain uses TRBV28 with TRBJ2-7, with 8 bases aligning to TRBD1. The J segment lost 4 bases and the V segment lost 8 bases, leaving 4 bases of the junction unmatched. The CDR3 loop spans 12 amino acids. The germline V gene encodes CDR1 MDHEN and CDR2 SYDVKM. Variable domain in full (rest from reference TRBV28 and TRBJ2-7): DVKVTQSSRYLVKRTGEKVFLECVQDMDHENMFWYRQDPGLGLRLIYFSYDVKMKEKGDIPEGYSVSREKKERFSLILESASTNQTSMYLCASQTGVYEQYFGPGTRLTVT.

This chain connects TRBV5-1 to TRBJ1-2; no reliable D call. The CDR3 has 15 residues. The V gene lost 4 bases and the J gene lost 7 bases, with 20 bases spanning the gap. CDR1 and CDR2 (germline): SGHRS, YFSETQ. The CDR3 coding sequence is TGCGCCAGCAGCGCGACCCCAGATGGAGGAACTGGCTACACCTTC. It translates to CASSATPDGGTGYTF.

This clone was seen just once. The CDR3 nucleotides read TGTGCCAGCTCACCCGGGACAGACTCCTACGAGCAGTACTTC. Encoded protein: CASSPGTDSYEQYF. The chain recombines TRBV18 with TRBJ2-7; 7 nucleotides match TRBD1. The CDR3 has 14 amino acids. In germline, CDR1 is KGHSH, CDR2 LQKENI. The trim removed 3 bases at V and 0 bases at J, leaving 2 bases unmatched.

The chain recombines TRBV4-2 with TRBJ1-6; maybe TRBD1 (6 bases). V was shortened by 2 bases and J by 8 bases, with 19 bases between the two germline ends. The germline V gene encodes CDR1 LGHNA and CDR2 YNFKEQ. The CDR3 spans 17 residues. The CDR3 loop reads CASSQRRPGEVDSPLHF. Here the CDR3 DNA reads TGTGCCAGCAGCCAAAGGAGACCAGGGGAGGTCGATTCACCCCTCCACTTT.

The chain recombines TRBV2 with TRBJ2-1; D is perhaps TRBD2 (6 bases). The CDR3 extends over 14 amino acids. Germline CDR1 reads SNHLY; CDR2 reads FYNNEI. Trimming removed 9 bases from V and 4 bases from J, with 16 bases in between. The CDR3 nucleotides read TGTGCCAGTACCGCCGGGACTGCATACAATGAGCAGTTCTTC. Amino acid sequence: CASTAGTAYNEQFF.

V and J are TRBV6-6 and TRBJ2-3, with 9 bases identical to TRBD2. Germline loops: CDR1 MNHNY, CDR2 SVGAGI (reference sequence). V shed 6 bases, J shed 4 bases, and the junction held 11 bases outside the gene matches. The CDR3 covers 16 residues. The CDR3 region is CASSPSGGGAPDTQYF. The CDR3 DNA follows: TGTGCCAGCAGCCCCTCGGGCGGGGGGGCCCCAGATACGCAGTATTTT.

This clone was counted a single time. The chain couples TRBV6-5 to TRBJ1-2; a possible D gene is TRBD1 (6 bases). The V gene lost 0 bases and the J gene lost 4 bases, with 12 bases spanning the gap. The CDR3 has 15 amino acids. Germline V gene data show CDR1 as MNHEY and CDR2 as SVGAGI. In DNA, the CDR3 is TGTGCCAGCAGTTACTCGACGACAGGAATCTATGGCTACACCTTC. Translation: CASSYSTTGIYGYTF.

The rearrangement joins TRBV20-1 to TRBJ2-7, with unresolved D. CDR3 size: 11 residues. V was cut by 6 bases and J by 3 bases, with 9 bases left in between. Germline V gene data show CDR1 as DFQATT and CDR2 as SNEGSKA (reference sequence). The CDR3, as DNA: TGCAGTGCAAGTCTAGTCTACGAGCAGTACTTC. Amino acid sequence: CSASLVYEQYF.

The chain recombines TRBV29-1 with TRBJ1-2; TRBD1 agrees at 7 bases. CDR3 length: 12 amino acids. CDR1 SQVTM and CDR2 ANQGSEA come from the germline V gene. J lost 7 bases, V lost 7 bases, and 9 bases had no gene match. CDR3 bases: TGCAGCGCCGACGGGACAGTAGGTGGCTACACCTTC. Amino acids: CSADGTVGGYTF.

This chain uses TRBV5-1 with TRBJ1-6; D perhaps matches TRBD1 (5 bases). Trimming removed 1 base at V and 9 bases at J, with 14 bases between. This CDR3 is built from 15 residues. The germline CDR1 and CDR2 sequences are SGHRS and YFSETQ. The CDR3 DNA reads as TGCGCCAGCAGCTTGCAGCAGGGTCGGACTTCACCCCTCCACTTT. Translated, it gives CASSLQQGRTSPLHF.

The chain employs TRBV6-5 and TRBJ1-1, with a possible D match to TRBD1 (6 bases). Germline V gene data show CDR1 as MNHEY and CDR2 as SVGAGI. CDR3 size: 14 residues. V was cut by 4 bases and J by 4 bases, with 13 bases left in between. The CDR3 nucleotides are TGTGCCAGCAGTTTCGAACAGGGCTCCACTGAAGCTTTCTTT. The encoded protein is CASSFEQGSTEAFF.

The V call is TRBV30, the J call TRBJ2-7; no clear D. The CDR3 totals 13 residues. The germline V gene encodes CDR1 GTSNPN and CDR2 SVGIG (reference sequence). Trimming shortened V by 1 base and J by 5 bases, and 12 bases separated the two germline ends. The chain's CDR3 is CAWSEHSRNEQYF. The CDR3 region has the DNA TGTGCCTGGAGTGAGCACAGCAGGAACGAGCAGTACTTC.

Worth noting for this clone: This sample includes further DNA sequences coding for the same CDR3. The chain uses TRBV14 and TRBJ1-3; TRBD1 is a possible D gene (6 bases). The CDR3 extends over 15 amino acids. Between the trimmed V and J ends, which lost 4 bases and 0 bases, there was a span of 10 bases. CDR1 and CDR2 (germline): SGHDN, FVKESK. CDR3: CASSPQGSSGNTIYF. DNA of the CDR3: TGTGCCAGCAGCCCCCAGGGGAGCTCTGGAAACACCATATATTTT.

Details on this clone: One end of the junction fails to match germline, which may point to a read error. At the DNA level, this CDR3 is encoded by other sequences in the same sample as well. V gene TRBV5-1 combines with J gene TRBJ2-7; no clear D gene. CDR3 length: 13 amino acids. From germline, CDR1 is SGHRS and CDR2 YFSETQ. The CDR3 loop reads CASSLVAAYEQYF. In nucleotides, the CDR3 is TGTGCCAGCAGCTTGGTGGCAGCGTACGAGCAGTACTTC.